This T cell receptor beta chain derives from a study of blood T cell repertoires in COVID-19. Study-wide context: The study drew acute and convalescent COVID-19 samples from the United States, Italy and Spain.

The CDR3 is 16 amino acids. The germline gives CDR1 LNHDA, CDR2 SQIVND (reference sequence). The junction had 4 bases not matched to a gene; V was cut back by 2 bases and J by 0 bases. On this clone: The same CDR3 arises from other DNA sequences in this sample as well.

Generated by immunoSEQ multiplex PCR, the TCRdb table keeps only in-frame clones and is missing some. The sample lists about 73,000 clones, approximately 83% seen once, with approximately 2.5% in the top ten. This TCR was sampled from an elderly man with active or convalescent COVID-19. The rearrangement links TRBV19 to TRBJ1-5, with TRBD1 matching 7 bases. Sequences were obtained from peripheral blood. CDR3 DNA sequence: TGTGCCAGTAGTATACGGGCAGGGGGTAGCAATCAGCCCCAGCATTTT. Its translation is CASSIRAGGSNQPQHF.